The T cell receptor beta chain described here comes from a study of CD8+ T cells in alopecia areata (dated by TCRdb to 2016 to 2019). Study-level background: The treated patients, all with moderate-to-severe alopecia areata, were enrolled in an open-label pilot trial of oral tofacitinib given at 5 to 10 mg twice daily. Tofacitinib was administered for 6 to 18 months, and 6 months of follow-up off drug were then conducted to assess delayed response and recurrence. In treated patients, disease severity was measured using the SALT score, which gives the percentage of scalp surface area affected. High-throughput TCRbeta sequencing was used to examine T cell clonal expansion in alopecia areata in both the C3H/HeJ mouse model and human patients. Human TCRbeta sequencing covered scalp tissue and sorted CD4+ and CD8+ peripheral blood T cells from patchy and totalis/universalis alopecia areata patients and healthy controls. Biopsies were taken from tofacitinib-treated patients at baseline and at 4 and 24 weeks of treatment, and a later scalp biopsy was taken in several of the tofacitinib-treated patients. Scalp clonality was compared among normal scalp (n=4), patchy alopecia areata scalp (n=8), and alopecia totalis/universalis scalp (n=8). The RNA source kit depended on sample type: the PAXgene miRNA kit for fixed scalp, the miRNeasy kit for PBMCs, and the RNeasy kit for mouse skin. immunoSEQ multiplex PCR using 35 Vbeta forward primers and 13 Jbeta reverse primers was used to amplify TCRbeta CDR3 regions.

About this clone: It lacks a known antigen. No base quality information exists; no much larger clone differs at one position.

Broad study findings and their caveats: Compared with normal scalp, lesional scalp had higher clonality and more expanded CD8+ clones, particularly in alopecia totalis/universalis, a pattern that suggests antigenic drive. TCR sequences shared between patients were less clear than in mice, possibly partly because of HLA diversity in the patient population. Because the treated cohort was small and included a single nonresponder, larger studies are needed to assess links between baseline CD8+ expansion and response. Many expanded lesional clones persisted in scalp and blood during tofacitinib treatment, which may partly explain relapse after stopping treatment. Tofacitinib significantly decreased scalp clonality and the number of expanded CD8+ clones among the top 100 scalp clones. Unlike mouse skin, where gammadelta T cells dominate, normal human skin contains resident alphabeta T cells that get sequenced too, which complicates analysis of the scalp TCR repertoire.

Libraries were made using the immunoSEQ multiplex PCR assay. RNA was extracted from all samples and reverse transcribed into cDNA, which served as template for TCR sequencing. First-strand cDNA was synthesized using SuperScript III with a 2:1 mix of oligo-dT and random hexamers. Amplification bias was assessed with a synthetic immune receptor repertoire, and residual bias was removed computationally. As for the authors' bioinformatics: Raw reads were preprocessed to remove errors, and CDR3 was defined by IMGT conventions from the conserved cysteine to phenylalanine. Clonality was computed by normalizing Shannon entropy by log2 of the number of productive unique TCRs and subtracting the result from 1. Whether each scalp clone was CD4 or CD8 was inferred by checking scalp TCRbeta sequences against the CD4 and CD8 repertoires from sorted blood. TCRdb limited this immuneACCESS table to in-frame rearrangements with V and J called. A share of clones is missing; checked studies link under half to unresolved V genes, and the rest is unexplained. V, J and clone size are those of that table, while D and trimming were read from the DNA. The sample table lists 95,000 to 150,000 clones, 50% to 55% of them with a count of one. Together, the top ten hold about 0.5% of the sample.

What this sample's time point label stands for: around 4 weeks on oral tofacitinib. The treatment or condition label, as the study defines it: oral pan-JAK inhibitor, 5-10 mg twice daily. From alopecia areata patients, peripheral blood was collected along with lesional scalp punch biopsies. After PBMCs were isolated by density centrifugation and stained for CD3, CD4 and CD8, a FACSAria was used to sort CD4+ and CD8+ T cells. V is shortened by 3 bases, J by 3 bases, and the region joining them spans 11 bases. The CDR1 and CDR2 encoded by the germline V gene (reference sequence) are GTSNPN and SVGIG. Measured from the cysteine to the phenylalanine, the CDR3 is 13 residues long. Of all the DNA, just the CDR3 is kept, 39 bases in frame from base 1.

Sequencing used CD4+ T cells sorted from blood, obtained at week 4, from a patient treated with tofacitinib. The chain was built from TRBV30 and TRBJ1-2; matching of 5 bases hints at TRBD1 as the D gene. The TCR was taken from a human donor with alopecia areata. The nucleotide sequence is TGTGCCTGGAGGCCCACAGGTGACTATGGCTACACCTTC. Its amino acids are CAWRPTGDYGYTF.